This T cell receptor (beta chain) was documented in a study of response to subunit inactivated influenza vaccine (dated 2018 in TCRdb). In terms of the full investigation: The study used deep quantitative T cell receptor repertoire profiling to track responses to a trivalent subunit inactivated influenza vaccine.

V loses 6 bases at its end and J loses 0 bases; junction bases beyond the gene matches: 7. From a lookup of the germline V gene, CDR1 and CDR2 are SNHLY and FYNNEI. The CDR3 holds 15 amino acids from the cysteine to the phenylalanine. The entry retains the CDR3 DNA only, 45 bases that are in frame from base 1. Broad study findings and their caveats: It was suggested by the authors that each seasonal influenza vaccination may recruit only a limited number of new T cells.

Library preparation used RT-PCR. These reads were obtained on an Illumina HiSeq 2500. The raw public reads went through TCRdb reprocessing: fastp at Q25, MiXCR clone calling, in-frame beta chains kept. One record per CDR3 amino acid sequence lists the most common genes and DNA. Counted in this sample were approximately 700,000 distinct CDR3 sequences; 15% to 17% of them appeared once. Roughly 10% of the sample is taken by the ten largest. About this clonotype itself: The antigen this receptor binds is unknown. No qualities accompany the bases; no much larger clone lies one base away.

The clonotype comes from a man aged 50-60 years who received an inactivated influenza vaccine. Donor details come from another sample of the same person, matched by shared clones. The starting material was PBMCs from blood, obtained about 12 days after vaccination. Rearrangement joined TRBV2 to TRBJ2-7; 8 middle bases align to TRBD2. The encoded CDR3 is CASSLLAERSYEQYF. The DNA is TGTGCCAGCAGCCTACTAGCGGAGCGCTCCTACGAGCAGTACTTC.